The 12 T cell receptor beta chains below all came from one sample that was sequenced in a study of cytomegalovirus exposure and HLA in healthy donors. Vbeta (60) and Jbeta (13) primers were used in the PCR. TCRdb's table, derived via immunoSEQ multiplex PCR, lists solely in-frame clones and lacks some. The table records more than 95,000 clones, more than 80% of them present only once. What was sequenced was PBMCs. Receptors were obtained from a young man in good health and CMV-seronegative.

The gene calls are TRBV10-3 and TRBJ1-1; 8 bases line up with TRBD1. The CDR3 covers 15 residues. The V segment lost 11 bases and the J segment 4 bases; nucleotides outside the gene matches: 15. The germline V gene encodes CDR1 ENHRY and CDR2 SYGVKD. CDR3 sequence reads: CAVTRGPGESTEAFF. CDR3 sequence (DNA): TGTGCCGTCACCAGGGGGCCCGGGGAAAGCACTGAAGCTTTCTTT.

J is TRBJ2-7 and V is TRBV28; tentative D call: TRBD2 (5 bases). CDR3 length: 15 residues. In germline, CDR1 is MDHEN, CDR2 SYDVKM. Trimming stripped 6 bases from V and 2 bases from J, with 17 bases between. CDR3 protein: CASRTSFEGPYEQYF. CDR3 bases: TGTGCCAGCAGAACTTCCTTCGAGGGTCCCTACGAGCAGTACTTC.

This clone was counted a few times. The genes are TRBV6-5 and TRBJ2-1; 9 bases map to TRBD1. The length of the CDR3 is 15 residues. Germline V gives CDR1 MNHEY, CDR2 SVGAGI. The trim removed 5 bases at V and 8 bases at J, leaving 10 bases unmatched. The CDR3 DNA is TGTGCCAGCAGTGGAGGGGACAGGGTATCCGATGAGCAGTTCTTC. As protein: CASSGGDRVSDEQFF.

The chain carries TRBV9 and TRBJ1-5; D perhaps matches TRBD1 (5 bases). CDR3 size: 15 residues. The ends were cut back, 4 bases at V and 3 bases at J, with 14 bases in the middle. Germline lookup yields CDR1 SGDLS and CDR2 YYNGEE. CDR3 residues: CASSFDSRHNQPQHF. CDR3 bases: TGTGCCAGCAGCTTCGACAGTCGACACAATCAGCCCCAGCATTTT.

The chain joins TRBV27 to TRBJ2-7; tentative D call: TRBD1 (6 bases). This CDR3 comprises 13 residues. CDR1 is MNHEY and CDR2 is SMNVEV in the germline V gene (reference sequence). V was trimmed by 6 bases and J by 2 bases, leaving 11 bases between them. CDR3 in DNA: TGTGCCAGCAGCCTCGGACAGACCTACGAGCAGTACTTC. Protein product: CASSLGQTYEQYF.

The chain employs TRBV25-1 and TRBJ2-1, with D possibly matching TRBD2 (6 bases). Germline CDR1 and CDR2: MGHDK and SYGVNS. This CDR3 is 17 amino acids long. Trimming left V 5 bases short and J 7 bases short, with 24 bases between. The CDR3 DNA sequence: TGTGCCAGCAGTATACCCACCGGGGACTCAAACCGGAATGAGCAGTTCTTC. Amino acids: CASSIPTGDSNRNEQFF. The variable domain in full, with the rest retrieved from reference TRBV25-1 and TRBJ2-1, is EADIYQTPRYLVIGTGKKITLECSQTMGHDKMYWYQQDPGMELHLIHYSYGVNSTEKGDLSSESTVSRIRTEHFPLTLESARPSHTSQYLCASSIPTGDSNRNEQFFGPGTRLTVL.

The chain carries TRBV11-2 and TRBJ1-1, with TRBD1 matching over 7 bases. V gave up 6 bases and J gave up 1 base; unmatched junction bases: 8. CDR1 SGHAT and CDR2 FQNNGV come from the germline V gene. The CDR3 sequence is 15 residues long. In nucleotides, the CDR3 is TGTGCCAGCAGGCGCCTTGGGACAGCGAACACTGAAGCTTTCTTT. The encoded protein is CASRRLGTANTEAFF.

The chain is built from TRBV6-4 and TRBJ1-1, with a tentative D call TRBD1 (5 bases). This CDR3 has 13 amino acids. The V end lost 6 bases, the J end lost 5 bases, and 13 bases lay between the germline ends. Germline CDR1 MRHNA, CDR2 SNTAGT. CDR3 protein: CASSETVLTEAFF. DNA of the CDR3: TGTGCCAGCAGCGAGACAGTTTTGACTGAAGCTTTCTTT.

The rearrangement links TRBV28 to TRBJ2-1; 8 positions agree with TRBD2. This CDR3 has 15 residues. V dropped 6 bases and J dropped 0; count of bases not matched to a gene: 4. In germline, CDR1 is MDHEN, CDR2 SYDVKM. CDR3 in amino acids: CASRLAGSSYNEQFF. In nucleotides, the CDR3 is TGTGCCAGCAGGTTAGCGGGGAGCTCCTACAATGAGCAGTTCTTC.

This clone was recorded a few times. This CDR3 reads CASSLAGGNTIYF. The CDR3 DNA is TGCGCCAGCAGCTTAGCAGGGGGAAACACCATATATTTT. The J gene is TRBJ1-3, the V gene TRBV5-1; weak D call: TRBD1 (5 bases). Germline V CDR1 and CDR2: SGHRS, YFSETQ. Trimming removed 2 bases from V and 4 bases from J, with 7 bases in between. The CDR3 runs to 13 residues.

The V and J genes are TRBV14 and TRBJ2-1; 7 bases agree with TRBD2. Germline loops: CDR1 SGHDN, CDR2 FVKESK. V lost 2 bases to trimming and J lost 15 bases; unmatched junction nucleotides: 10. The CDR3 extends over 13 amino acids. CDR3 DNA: TGTGCCAGCAGCCAAAACCGGGCGGGACTACTGTTCTTC. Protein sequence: CASSQNRAGLLFF.

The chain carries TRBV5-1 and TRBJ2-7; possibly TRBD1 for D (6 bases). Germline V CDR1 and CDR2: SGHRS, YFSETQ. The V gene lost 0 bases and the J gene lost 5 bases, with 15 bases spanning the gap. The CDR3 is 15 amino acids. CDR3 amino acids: CASSLGRGILDEQYF. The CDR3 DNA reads TGCGCCAGCAGCTTGGGCAGGGGTATACTGGACGAGCAGTACTTC.